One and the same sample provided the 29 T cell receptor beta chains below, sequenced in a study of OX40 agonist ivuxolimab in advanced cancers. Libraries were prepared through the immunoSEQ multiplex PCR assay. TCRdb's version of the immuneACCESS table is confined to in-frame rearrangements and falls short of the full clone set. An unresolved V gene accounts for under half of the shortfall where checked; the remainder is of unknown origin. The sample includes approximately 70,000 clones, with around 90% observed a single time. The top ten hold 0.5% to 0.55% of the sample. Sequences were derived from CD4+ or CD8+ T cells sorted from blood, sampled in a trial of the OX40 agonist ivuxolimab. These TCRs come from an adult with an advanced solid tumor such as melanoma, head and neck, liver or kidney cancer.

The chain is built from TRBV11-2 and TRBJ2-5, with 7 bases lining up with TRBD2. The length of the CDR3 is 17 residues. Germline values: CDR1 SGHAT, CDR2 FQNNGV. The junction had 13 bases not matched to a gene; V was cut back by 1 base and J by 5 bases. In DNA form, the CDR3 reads TGTGCCAGCAGCTTAGGGGCTCGGGTGCGGGGGACGGAGACCCAGTACTTC. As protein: CASSLGARVRGTETQYF.

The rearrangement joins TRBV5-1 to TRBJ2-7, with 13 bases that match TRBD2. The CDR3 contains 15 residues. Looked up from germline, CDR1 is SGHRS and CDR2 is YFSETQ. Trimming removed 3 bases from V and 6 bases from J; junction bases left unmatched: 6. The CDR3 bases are TGCGCCAGCAGCTACTCCGGGACTAGCGGGGTCGAGCAGTACTTC. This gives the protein CASSYSGTSGVEQYF.

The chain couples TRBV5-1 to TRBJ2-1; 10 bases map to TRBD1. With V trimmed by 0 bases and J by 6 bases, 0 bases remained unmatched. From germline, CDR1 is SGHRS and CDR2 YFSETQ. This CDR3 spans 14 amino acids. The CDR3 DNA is TGCGCCAGCAGCTTGGGGGACAGGGGCAATGAGCAGTTCTTC. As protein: CASSLGDRGNEQFF.

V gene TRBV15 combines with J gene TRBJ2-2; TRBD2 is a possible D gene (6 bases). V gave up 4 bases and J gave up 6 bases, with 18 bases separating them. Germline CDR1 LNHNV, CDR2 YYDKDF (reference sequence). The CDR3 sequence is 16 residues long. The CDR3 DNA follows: TGTGCCACCAGCACGGGTCGCGGATGGGAGGCCGGGGAGCTGTTTTTT. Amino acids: CATSTGRGWEAGELFF.

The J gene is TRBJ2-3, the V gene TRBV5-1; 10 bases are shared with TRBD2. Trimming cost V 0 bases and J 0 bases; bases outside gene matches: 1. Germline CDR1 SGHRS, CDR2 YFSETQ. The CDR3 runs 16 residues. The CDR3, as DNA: TGCGCCAGCAGCTTGGGGACTAGCGGAAGCACAGATACGCAGTATTTT. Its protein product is CASSLGTSGSTDTQYF.

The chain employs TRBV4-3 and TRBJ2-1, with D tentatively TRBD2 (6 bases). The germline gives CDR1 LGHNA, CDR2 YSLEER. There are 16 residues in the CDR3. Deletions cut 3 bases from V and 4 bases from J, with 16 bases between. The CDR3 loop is CASSQAPGVSYNEQFF. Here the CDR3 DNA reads TGCGCCAGCAGCCAGGCCCCGGGAGTGTCGTACAATGAGCAGTTCTTC.

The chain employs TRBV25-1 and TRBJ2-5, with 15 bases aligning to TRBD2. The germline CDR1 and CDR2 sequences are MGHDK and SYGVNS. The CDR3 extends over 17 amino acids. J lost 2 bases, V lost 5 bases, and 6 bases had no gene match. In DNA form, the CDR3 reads TGTGCCAGCAGTCCCGGGACTAGCGGGAGGTATCAAGAGACCCAGTACTTC. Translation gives CASSPGTSGRYQETQYF.

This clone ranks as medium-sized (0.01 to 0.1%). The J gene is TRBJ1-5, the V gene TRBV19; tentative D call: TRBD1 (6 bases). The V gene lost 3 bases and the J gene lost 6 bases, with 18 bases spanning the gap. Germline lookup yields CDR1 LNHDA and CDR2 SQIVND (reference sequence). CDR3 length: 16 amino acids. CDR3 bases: TGTGCCAGTAGTATGGGACGCCTTAGGGGGGGTCAGCCCCAGCATTTT. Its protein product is CASSMGRLRGGQPQHF.

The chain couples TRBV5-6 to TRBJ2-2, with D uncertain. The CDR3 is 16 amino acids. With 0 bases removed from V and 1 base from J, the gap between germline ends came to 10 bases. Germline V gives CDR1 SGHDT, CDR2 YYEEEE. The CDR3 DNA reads TGTGCCAGCAGCTTGGTAGAACAGAGGAACACCGGGGAGCTGTTTTTT. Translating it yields CASSLVEQRNTGELFF.

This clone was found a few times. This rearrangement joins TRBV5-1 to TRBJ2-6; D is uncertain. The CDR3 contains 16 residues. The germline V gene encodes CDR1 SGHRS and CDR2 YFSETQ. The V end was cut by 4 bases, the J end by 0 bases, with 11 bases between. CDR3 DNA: TGCGCCAGCAGCAGGGATCCCTACTCTGGGGCCAACGTCCTGACTTTC. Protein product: CASSRDPYSGANVLTF.

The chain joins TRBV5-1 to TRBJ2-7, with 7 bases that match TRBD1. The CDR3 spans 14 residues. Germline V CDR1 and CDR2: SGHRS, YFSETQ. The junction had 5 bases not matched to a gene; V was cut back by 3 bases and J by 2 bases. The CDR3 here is CASSYPGQTYEQYF. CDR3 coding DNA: TGCGCCAGCAGCTACCCGGGACAGACCTACGAGCAGTACTTC. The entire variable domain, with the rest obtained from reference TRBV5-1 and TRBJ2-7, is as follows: KAGVTQTPRYLIKTRGQQVTLSCSPISGHRSVSWYQQTPGQGLQFLFEYFSETQRNKGNFPGRFSGRQFSNSRSEMNVSTLELGDSALYLCASSYPGQTYEQYFGPGTRLTVT.

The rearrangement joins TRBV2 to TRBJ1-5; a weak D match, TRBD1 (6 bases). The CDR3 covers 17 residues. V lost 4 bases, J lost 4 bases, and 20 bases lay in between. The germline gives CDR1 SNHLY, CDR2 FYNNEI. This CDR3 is CASSGGRAGGRNQPQHF. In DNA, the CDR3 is TGTGCCAGCAGTGGGGGGCGCGCGGGGGGGAGGAATCAGCCCCAGCATTTT. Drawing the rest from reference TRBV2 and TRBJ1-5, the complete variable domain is EPEVTQTPSHQVTQMGQEVILRCVPISNHLYFYWYRQILGQKVEFLVSFYNNEISEKSEIFDDQFSVERPDGSNFTLKIRSTKLEDSAMYFCASSGGRAGGRNQPQHFGDGTRLSIL.

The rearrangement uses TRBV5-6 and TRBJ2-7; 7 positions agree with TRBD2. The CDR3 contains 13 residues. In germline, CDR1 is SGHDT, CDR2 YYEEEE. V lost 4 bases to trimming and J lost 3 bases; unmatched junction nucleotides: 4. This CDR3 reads CASSRSGGYEQYF. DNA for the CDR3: TGTGCCAGCAGCAGATCGGGGGGCTACGAGCAGTACTTC.

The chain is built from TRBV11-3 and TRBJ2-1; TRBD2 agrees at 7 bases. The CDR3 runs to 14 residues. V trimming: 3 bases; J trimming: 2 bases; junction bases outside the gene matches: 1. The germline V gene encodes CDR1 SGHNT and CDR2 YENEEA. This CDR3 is CASSLAGAYNEQFF. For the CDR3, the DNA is TGTGCCAGCAGCTTGGCGGGGGCCTACAATGAGCAGTTCTTC.

This CDR3 reads CASSGTEYGYTF. In DNA, the CDR3 is TGCGCCAGCAGCGGGACGGAGTATGGCTACACCTTC. The genes are TRBV5-1 and TRBJ1-2, with D tentatively TRBD1 (5 bases). Trimming removed 4 bases at V and 5 bases at J, with 9 bases between. This CDR3 region has 12 residues. Germline V gives CDR1 SGHRS, CDR2 YFSETQ.

The CDR3 loop reads CASSLTVNEKLFF. The CDR3 DNA reads TGTGCCAGCAGCTTGACTGTTAATGAAAAACTGTTTTTT. V usage is TRBV5-6 and J usage is TRBJ1-4; unclear D gene. Germline CDR1 SGHDT, CDR2 YYEEEE. The V and J ends lost 1 base and 4 bases respectively, with 5 bases between them. The CDR3 loop spans 13 amino acids.

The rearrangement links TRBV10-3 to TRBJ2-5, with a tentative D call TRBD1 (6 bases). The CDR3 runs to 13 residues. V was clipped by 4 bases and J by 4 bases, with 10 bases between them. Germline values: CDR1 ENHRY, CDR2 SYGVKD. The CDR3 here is CAISVGRGETQYF. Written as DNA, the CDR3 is TGTGCCATCAGTGTGGGCAGGGGAGAGACCCAGTACTTC.

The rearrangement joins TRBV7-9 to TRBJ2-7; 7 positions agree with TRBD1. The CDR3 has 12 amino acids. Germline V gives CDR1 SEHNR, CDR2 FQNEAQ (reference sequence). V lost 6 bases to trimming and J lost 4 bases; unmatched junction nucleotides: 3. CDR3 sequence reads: CASSGTAYEQYF. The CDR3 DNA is TGTGCCAGCAGTGGGACAGCTTACGAGCAGTACTTC.

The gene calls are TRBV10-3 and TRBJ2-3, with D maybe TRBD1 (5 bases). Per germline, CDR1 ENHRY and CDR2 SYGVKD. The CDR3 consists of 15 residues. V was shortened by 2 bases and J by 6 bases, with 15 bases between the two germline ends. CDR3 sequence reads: CAISEVVSRADTQYF. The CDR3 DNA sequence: TGTGCCATCAGTGAGGTAGTAAGCAGGGCGGATACGCAGTATTTT.

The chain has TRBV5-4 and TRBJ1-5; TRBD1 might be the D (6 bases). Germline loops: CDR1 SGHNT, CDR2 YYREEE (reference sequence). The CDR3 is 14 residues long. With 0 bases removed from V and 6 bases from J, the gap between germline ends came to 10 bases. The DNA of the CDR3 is TGTGCCAGCAGCTTGGGGGGGGCAGGTCAGCCCCAGCATTTT. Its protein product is CASSLGGAGQPQHF.

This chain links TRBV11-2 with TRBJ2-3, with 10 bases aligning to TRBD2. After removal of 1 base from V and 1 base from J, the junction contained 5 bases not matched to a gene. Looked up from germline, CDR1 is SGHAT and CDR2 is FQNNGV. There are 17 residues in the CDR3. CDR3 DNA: TGTGCCAGCAGCTTAGGTACCCTAGCGGGGGGCACAGATACGCAGTATTTT. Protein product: CASSLGTLAGGTDTQYF.

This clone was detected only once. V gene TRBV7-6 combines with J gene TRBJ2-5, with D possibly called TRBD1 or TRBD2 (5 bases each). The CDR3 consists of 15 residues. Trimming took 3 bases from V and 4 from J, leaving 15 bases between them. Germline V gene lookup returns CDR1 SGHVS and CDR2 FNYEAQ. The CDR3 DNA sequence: TGTGCCAGCAGCTTCACCGGGACCCCCCCAGAGACCCAGTACTTC. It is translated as CASSFTGTPPETQYF.

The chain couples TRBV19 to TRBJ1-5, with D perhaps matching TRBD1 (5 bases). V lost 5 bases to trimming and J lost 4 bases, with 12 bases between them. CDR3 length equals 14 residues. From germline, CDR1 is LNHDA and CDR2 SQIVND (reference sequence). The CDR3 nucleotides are TGTGCCAGTAGTTCACGACAGCCAAATCAGCCCCAGCATTTT. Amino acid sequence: CASSSRQPNQPQHF. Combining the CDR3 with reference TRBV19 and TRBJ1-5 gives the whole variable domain DGGITQSPKYLFRKEGQNVTLSCEQNLNHDAMYWYRQDPGQGLRLIYYSQIVNDFQKGDIAEGYSVSREKKESFPLTVTSAQKNPTAFYLCASSSRQPNQPQHFGDGTRLSIL.

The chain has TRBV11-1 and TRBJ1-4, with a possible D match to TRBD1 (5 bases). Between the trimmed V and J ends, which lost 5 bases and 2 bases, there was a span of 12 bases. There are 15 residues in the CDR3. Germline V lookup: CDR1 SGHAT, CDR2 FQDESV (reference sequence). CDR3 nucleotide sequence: TGTGCCAGCAGCGAAGGGGATTCGACTAATGAAAAACTGTTTTTT. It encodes CASSEGDSTNEKLFF.

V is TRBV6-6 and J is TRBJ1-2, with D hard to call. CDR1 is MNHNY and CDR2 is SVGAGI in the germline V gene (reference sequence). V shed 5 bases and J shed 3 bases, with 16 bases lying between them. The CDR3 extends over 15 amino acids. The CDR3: CASSLQIRADYGYTF. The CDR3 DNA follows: TGTGCCAGCAGTCTCCAGATTCGGGCGGACTATGGCTACACCTTC.

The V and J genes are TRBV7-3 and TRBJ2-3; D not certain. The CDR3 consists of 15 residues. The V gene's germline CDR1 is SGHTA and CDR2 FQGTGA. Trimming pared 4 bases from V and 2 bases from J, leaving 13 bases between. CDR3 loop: CASSSEPGLTDTQYF. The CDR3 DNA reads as TGTGCCAGCAGCTCAGAACCGGGCCTCACAGATACGCAGTATTTT.

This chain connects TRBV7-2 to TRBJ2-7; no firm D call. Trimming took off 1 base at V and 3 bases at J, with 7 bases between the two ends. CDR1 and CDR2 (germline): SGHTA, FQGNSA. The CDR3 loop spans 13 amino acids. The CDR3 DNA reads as TGTGCCAGCAGCTTAGTTGGGATCTACGAGCAGTACTTC. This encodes CASSLVGIYEQYF.

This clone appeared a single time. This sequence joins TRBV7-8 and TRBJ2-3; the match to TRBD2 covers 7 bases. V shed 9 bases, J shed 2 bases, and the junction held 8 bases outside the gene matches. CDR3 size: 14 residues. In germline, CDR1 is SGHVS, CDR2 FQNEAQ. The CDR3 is CASKTSSSTDTQYF. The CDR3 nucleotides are TGTGCCAGTAAGACTAGCTCATCCACAGATACGCAGTATTTT.

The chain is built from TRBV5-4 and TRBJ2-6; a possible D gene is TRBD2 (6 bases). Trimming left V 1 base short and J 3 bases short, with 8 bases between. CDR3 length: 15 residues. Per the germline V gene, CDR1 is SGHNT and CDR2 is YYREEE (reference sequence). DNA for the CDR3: TGTGCCAGCAGCTTGTGGGGGGTTGGGGCCAACGTCCTGACTTTC. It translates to CASSLWGVGANVLTF.